This TCR beta chain is drawn from a study of response to subunit inactivated influenza vaccine. Study results and limitations: Authors suggested seasonal influenza vaccinations each recruit few new T cells.

There are a few counts of this clonotype. As yet, its antigen is unknown. Via MiXCR, TCRdb re-called the RT-PCR reads, giving one row per CDR3 protein. The sample yields a few hundred thousand distinct CDR3 sequences, 14% seen once. The CDR3 covers 15 residues. J was trimmed by 0 bases and V by 6 bases; bases with no gene match: 5. Here the sequenced sample was PBMCs from blood, taken roughly 12 days after vaccination. The J gene is TRBJ2-1, the V gene TRBV12-3 or TRBV12-4, with 7 bases lining up with TRBD2. The TCR sequence derives from a man in his forties or fifties who received an inactivated influenza vaccine. The CDR3 DNA is TGTGCCAGCAGGGCTAGCGGTTTCTCCTACAATGAGCAGTTCTTC. Protein sequence: CASRASGFSYNEQFF.